This T cell receptor beta chain is from a study of CD4 T cells in relation to SARS-CoV-2 and coronaviruses. Looked up from germline, CDR1 is GTSNPN and CDR2 is SVGIG (reference sequence). The CDR3 is 14 amino acids. V was pared by 6 bases and J by 7 bases, with 19 bases between. Assay used: immunoSEQ multiplex PCR; TCRdb lists only in-frame clones, some missing. The sample carries about 26,000 clones, around 76% recorded once. For this clone: Its specificity is unknown.

Unexposed donor CD4+ T cells date from about 2011-2018, before the COVID-19 pandemic. Isolation of CD4+ T cells took place after nine to ten days in culture. This clonotype was sampled from a human donor in good health. Material for sequencing was CD4+ T cells from PBMCs, cultured in vitro. The genes are TRBV30 and TRBJ2-1; TRBD2 is a possible D gene (7 bases). This chain's CDR3 is CACHRVAGRNEQFF. DNA for the CDR3: TGTGCCTGCCACAGGGTAGCGGGTAGGAATGAGCAGTTCTTC.